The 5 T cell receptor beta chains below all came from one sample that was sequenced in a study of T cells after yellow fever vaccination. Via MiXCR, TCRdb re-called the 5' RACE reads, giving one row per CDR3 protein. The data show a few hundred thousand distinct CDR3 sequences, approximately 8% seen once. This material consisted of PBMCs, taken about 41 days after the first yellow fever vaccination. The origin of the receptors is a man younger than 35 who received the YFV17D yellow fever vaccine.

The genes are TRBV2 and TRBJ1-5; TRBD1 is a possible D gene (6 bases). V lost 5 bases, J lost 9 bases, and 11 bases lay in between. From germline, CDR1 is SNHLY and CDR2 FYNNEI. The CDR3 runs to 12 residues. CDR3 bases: TGTGCCAGCAGTCCAGGGGAGGCGCCCCAGCATTTT. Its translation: CASSPGEAPQHF.

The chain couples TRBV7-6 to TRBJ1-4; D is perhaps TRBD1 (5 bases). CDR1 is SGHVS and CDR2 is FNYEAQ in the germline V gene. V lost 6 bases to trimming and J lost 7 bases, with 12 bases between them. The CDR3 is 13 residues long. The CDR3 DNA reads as TGTGCCAGCAGAGAAGGGGTGTCTGAAAAACTGTTTTTT. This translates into CASREGVSEKLFF.

CDR3 DNA: TGTGCCAGCAGTCCCTGGGGGAACGGGGAGCTGTTTTTT. Translating it yields CASSPWGNGELFF. V usage is TRBV6-1 and J usage is TRBJ2-2, with D perhaps TRBD1 or TRBD2 (5 bases each). Trimming shortened V by 5 bases and J by 7 bases, and 11 bases separated the two germline ends. Per germline, CDR1 MNHNS and CDR2 SASEGT. The CDR3 covers 13 residues.

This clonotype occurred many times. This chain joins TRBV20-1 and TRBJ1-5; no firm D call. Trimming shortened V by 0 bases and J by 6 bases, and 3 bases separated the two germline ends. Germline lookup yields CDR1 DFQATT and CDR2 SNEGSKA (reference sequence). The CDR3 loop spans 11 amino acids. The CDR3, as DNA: TGCAGTGCTAGAGATTCTCAGCCCCAGCATTTT. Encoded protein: CSARDSQPQHF.

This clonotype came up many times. CDR3: CSVVVLGSEADSDCTSTDTQYF. The CDR3 DNA follows: TGCAGCGTTGTTGTTCTGGGCTCCGAAGCGGACAGTGACTGTACTAGCACAGATACGCAGTATTTT. V gene TRBV29-1 combines with J gene TRBJ2-3; a possible D gene is TRBD1 (6 bases). The CDR3 consists of 22 residues. Germline lookup yields CDR1 SQVTM and CDR2 ANQGSEA. V was shortened by 4 bases and J by 0 bases, with 35 bases between the two germline ends.